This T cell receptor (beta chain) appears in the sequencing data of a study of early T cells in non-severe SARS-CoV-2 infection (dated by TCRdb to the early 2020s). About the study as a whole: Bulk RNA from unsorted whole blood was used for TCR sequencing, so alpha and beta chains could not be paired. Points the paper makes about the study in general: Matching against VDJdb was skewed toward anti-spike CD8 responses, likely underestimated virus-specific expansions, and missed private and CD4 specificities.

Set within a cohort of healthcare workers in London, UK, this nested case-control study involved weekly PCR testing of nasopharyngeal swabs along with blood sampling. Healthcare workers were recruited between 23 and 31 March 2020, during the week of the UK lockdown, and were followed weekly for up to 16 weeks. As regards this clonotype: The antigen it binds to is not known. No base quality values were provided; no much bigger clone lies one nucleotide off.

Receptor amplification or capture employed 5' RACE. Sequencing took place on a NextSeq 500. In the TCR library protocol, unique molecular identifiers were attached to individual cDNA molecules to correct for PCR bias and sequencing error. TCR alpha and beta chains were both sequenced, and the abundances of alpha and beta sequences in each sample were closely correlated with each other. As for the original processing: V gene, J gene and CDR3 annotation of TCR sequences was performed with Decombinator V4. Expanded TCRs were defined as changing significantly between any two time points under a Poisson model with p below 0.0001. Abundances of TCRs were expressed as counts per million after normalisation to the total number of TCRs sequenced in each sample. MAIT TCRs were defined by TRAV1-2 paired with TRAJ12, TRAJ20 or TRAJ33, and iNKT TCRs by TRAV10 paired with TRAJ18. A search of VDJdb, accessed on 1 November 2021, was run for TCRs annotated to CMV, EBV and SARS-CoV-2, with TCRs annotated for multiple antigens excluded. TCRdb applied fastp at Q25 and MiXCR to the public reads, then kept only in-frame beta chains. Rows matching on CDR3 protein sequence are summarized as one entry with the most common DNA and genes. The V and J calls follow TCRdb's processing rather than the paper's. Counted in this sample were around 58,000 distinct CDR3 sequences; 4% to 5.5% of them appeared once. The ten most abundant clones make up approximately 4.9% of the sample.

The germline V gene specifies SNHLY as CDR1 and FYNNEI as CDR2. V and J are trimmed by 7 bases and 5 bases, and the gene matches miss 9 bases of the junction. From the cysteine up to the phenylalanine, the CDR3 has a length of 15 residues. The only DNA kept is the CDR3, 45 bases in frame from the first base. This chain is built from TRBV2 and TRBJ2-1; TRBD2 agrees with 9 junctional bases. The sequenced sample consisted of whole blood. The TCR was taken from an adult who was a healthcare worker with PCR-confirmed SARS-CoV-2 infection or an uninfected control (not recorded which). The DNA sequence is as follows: TGTGCCAGCACTGGGGCGGGGACTAGCCACAATGAGCAGTTCTTC. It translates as CASTGAGTSHNEQFF.